Listed below are T cell receptor beta chains from one sample, sequenced in a study of early T cells in non-severe SARS-CoV-2 infection. TCRdb redid the calling of the 5' RACE reads with MiXCR, one entry per CDR3 protein. The sample has roughly 40,000 distinct CDR3 sequences, about 6% seen once. Source: whole blood, taken at baseline. These receptors were obtained from an adult who was a healthcare worker with PCR-confirmed SARS-CoV-2 infection or an uninfected control (not recorded which). Both conserved end residues are part of each CDR3. D genes are given only for firm matches. Expanded clones get a size class; other rows say once, few or many, or leave the size out.

many,TRBJ2-1,TRBV10-3,TRBD2,TGTGCCATCAAGGGGACTAGCGCCGTAGATGAGCAGTTCTTC,CAIKGTSAVDEQFF
.,TRBJ2-7,TRBV6-5,TRBD1,TGTGCCAGCAGTTACTCGGTTGACAGGGCCTCCTACGAGCAGTACTTC,CASSYSVDRASYEQYF
many,TRBJ2-1,TRBV5-1,.,TGCGCCAGCAGCCGGGCTAGTCGGGGTGGTGAGCAGTTCTTC,CASSRASRGGEQFF
many,TRBJ1-6,TRBV25-1,TRBD1,TGTGCCAGCAGTGGGGGACAGGAGTCATCACCCCTCCACTTT,CASSGGQESSPLHF
many,TRBJ2-1,TRBV9,TRBD2,TGTGCCAGCAGCACTCTAGCGGGGGCTTACAATGAGCAGTTCTTC,CASSTLAGAYNEQFF
medium-sized,TRBJ2-3,TRBV11-2,.,TGTGCCAGCAGCTTTTTCGGGGGTGTGCCAGATACGCAGTATTTT,CASSFFGGVPDTQYF
many,TRBJ1-6,TRBV7-2,.,TGTGCCAGCAGCTTAGTGATAACAGAGAATTCACCCCTCCACTTT,CASSLVITENSPLHF
many,TRBJ1-4,TRBV11-2,.,TGTGCCAGCACCACACAGGGCTGGGATGAAAAACTGTTTTTT,CASTTQGWDEKLFF
many,TRBJ2-5,TRBV12-3/TRBV12-4,TRBD2,TGTGCCAGCAGTGGGACTAGCGGGAAATATAGAGAGACCCAGTACTTC,CASSGTSGKYRETQYF
many,TRBJ2-7,TRBV7-9,.,TGTGCCAGCAGCCTCAGCTACTCCTACGAGCAGTACTTC,CASSLSYSYEQYF
.,TRBJ2-5,TRBV7-2,.,TGTGCCAGCAGCTTAGGGTCTCGGCAAGAGACCCAGTACTTC,CASSLGSRQETQYF
many,TRBJ2-2,TRBV6-5,.,TGTGCCAGCAGCCCGCAGGGGGGGGCCGGGGAGCTGTTTTTT,CASSPQGGAGELFF
many,TRBJ2-7,TRBV5-5,TRBD2,TGTGCCAGCAGCTCAACGGGGGGAGACTCCTACGAGCAGTACTTC,CASSSTGGDSYEQYF
many,TRBJ2-7,TRBV7-2,TRBD2,TGTGCCAGCAGCAGTCTAGCGGGGGGGCCGCATGAGCAGTACTTC,CASSSLAGGPHEQYF
.,TRBJ2-3,TRBV28,.,TGTGCCAGCACAGGGCTAACAGATACGCAGTATTTT,CASTGLTDTQYF
many,TRBJ2-1,TRBV29-1,.,TGCAGCGTTGGGAAGCAGACGTTCTACAATGAGCAGTTCTTC,CSVGKQTFYNEQFF
once,TRBJ1-5,TRBV20-1,.,TGCAGTGCTAGACCAACTCGACCTGGTCCCCAGCATTTT,CSARPTRPGPQHF
few,TRBJ1-1,TRBV21-1,.,TGTGCCAGCAGCAAGACAGGGATGAACACTGAAGCTTTCTTT,CASSKTGMNTEAFF
few,TRBJ2-3,TRBV20-1,TRBD2,TGCAGTGCTAGAGATTTGGCTAGCGGGGATTCAGATACGCAGTATTTT,CSARDLASGDSDTQYF
few,TRBJ1-1,TRBV15,.,TGTGCCACCAGCAGAGCCCGGAAGACGAACACTGAAGCTTTCTTT,CATSRARKTNTEAFF
many,TRBJ1-6,TRBV2,.,TGTGCCAGCAAAGAGGGTTCCAATTCACCCCTCCACTTT,CASKEGSNSPLHF
.,TRBJ2-7,TRBV2,.,TGTGCCAGCATGCGGGGCTACGAGCAGTACTTC,CASMRGYEQYF
few,TRBJ1-5,TRBV20-1,.,TGCAGTGCTAGAGTACAGGGAAGCAATCAGCCCCAGCATTTT,CSARVQGSNQPQHF